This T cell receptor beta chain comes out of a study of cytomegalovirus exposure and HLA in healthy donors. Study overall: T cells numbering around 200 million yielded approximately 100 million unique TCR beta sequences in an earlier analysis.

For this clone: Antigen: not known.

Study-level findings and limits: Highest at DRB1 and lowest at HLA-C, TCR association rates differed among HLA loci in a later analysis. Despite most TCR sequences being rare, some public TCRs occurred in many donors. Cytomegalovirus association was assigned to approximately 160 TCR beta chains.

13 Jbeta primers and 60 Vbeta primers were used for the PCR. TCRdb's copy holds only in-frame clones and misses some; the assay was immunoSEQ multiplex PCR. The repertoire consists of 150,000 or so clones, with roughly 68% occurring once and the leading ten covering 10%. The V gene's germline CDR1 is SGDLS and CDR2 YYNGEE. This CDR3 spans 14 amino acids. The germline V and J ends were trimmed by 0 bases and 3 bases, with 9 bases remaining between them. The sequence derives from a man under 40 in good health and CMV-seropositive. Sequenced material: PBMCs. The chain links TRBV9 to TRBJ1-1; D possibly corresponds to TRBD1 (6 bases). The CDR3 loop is CASSVEGGYTEAFF. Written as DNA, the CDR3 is TGTGCCAGCAGCGTAGAGGGGGGGTACACTGAAGCTTTCTTT.